One and the same sample provided the 27 T cell receptor beta chains below, sequenced in a study of patients and donors after allogeneic stem cell transplantation (TCRdb year 2020). The method behind the library was RT-PCR. The sequencing machine was a NextSeq 550. The public sequencing data were trimmed at Q25 with fastp and processed into clonotypes with MiXCR by TCRdb, which kept only in-frame beta chains. Every entry covers one CDR3 protein and lists the most common genes and DNA from its rows. Present in this sample are 98,000 or so distinct CDR3 sequences, less than 45% of which were seen just once. Together, the top ten hold under 30% of the sample. Material for sequencing was blood, either unsorted or a sorted T cell fraction (not recorded which). These receptors were taken from a human donor who was either an allogeneic HSCT recipient or a stem cell or donor lymphocyte infusion donor (not recorded which). It is not recorded whose cells these are; they may come from a transplant donor.

The CDR3 DNA reads TGTGCCACCAGCAAGCGGGGAGGGAACACTGAAGCTTTCTTT. Protein: CATSKRGGNTEAFF. The chain carries TRBV15 and TRBJ1-1, with D unclear. CDR3 size: 14 residues. The germline V and J ends were trimmed by 4 bases and 1 base, with 10 bases remaining between them. Germline lookup yields CDR1 LNHNV and CDR2 YYDKDF (reference sequence).

The gene calls are TRBV7-8 and TRBJ2-1; no firm D call. The CDR3 runs 14 residues. CDR1 is SGHVS and CDR2 is FQNEAQ in the germline V gene. Between the trimmed V and J ends, which lost 1 base and 6 bases, there was a span of 10 bases. CDR3 in amino acids: CASSLGPKGNEQFF. CDR3 DNA sequence: TGTGCCAGCAGCTTAGGACCGAAGGGCAATGAGCAGTTCTTC.

Comment on this clonotype: No conserved phenylalanine or tryptophan is present at the end of the CDR3, so a read error is the likely explanation. The chain is built from TRBV20-1 and TRBJ1-5; D perhaps matches TRBD1 (5 bases). The CDR3 contains 13 residues. The V gene lost 1 base and the J gene lost 5 bases, with 9 bases spanning the gap. Germline V gives CDR1 DFQATT, CDR2 SNEGSKA (reference sequence). CDR3 sequence: CSARVWGDQPQHL. CDR3 DNA: TGCAGTGCTAGAGTGTGGGGCGATCAGCCCCAGCATTTG.

The rearrangement joins TRBV6-6 to TRBJ2-7; 8 nucleotides agree with TRBD2. The CDR3 consists of 15 residues. After removal of 2 bases from V and 5 bases from J, the junction contained 8 bases not matched to a gene. CDR1 and CDR2 from the germline V gene are MNHNY and SVGAGI (reference sequence). The CDR3: CASSYPGRAEDEQYF. The CDR3, as DNA: TGTGCCAGCAGTTACCCCGGGAGGGCGGAAGACGAGCAGTACTTC.

This clonotype showed up just a few times. The chain carries TRBV7-8 and TRBJ2-3, with D unclear. V was shortened by 0 bases and J by 2 bases, with 6 bases between the two germline ends. The CDR3 spans 14 residues. Germline V gene data show CDR1 as SGHVS and CDR2 as FQNEAQ. The CDR3 DNA follows: TGTGCCAGCAGCTTAGCGGTAGCCACAGATACGCAGTATTTT. Encoded protein: CASSLAVATDTQYF. Variable domain in full (rest from reference TRBV7-8 and TRBJ2-3): GAGVSQSPRYKVAKRGQDVALRCDPISGHVSLFWYQQALGQGPEFLTYFQNEAQLDKSGLPSDRFFAERPEGSVSTLKIQRTQQEDSAVYLCASSLAVATDTQYFGPGTRLTVL.

The chain uses TRBV7-6 and TRBJ1-3; 8 bases align to TRBD1. Looked up from germline, CDR1 is SGHVS and CDR2 is FNYEAQ. V lost 2 bases, J lost 6 bases, and 3 bases stayed unmatched. The CDR3 runs to 14 residues. The CDR3 reads CASSLRTGPNTIYF. In nucleotides, the CDR3 is TGTGCCAGCAGCTTAAGGACAGGGCCAAACACCATATATTTT.

This clonotype appeared a single time. The chain recombines TRBV7-8 with TRBJ1-2, with TRBD1 as a possible D gene (5 bases). CDR1 and CDR2 from the germline V gene are SGHVS and FQNEAQ. CDR3 length: 13 residues. Trimming cost V 2 bases and J 8 bases, with 12 bases left between them. Here the CDR3 reads CASSLIQGGGYTF. The CDR3 bases are TGTGCCAGCAGCTTAATCCAGGGAGGCGGCTACACCTTC. Together with reference TRBV7-8 and TRBJ1-2, the CDR3 gives the full variable domain: GAGVSQSPRYKVAKRGQDVALRCDPISGHVSLFWYQQALGQGPEFLTYFQNEAQLDKSGLPSDRFFAERPEGSVSTLKIQRTQQEDSAVYLCASSLIQGGGYTFGSGTRLTVV.

The CDR3 spells CASSLASSGDYYEQYF. As DNA, the CDR3 is TGCGCCAGCAGCTTGGCGTCTAGCGGAGACTACTACGAGCAGTACTTC. This chain connects TRBV5-1 to TRBJ2-7; 7 positions agree with TRBD2. Germline lookup yields CDR1 SGHRS and CDR2 YFSETQ. V gave up 0 bases and J gave up 3 bases; unmatched junction bases: 9. The CDR3 is made up of 16 amino acids.

This clonotype was picked up a small number of times. The chain is built from TRBV5-6 and TRBJ1-6; 9 positions match TRBD1. This CDR3 is 13 amino acids long. CDR1 is SGHDT and CDR2 is YYEEEE in the germline V gene. V lost 8 bases, J lost 9 bases, and 6 bases stayed unmatched. CDR3 protein: CASRDRDVSPLHF. Here the CDR3 DNA reads TGTGCCAGTCGGGACAGGGACGTTTCACCCCTCCACTTT.

The rearrangement joins TRBV7-8 to TRBJ2-5; a possible D gene is TRBD1 (5 bases). Germline loops: CDR1 SGHVS, CDR2 FQNEAQ. V was pared by 3 bases and J by 3 bases, with 8 bases between. This CDR3 contains 13 residues. The CDR3 is CASSLGQKETQYF. The CDR3, as DNA: TGTGCCAGCAGCTTGGGGCAGAAAGAGACCCAGTACTTC.

This clonotype was seen only a few times. The chain links TRBV20-1 to TRBJ2-1, with D perhaps being TRBD1 or TRBD2 (6 bases each). Germline V CDR1 and CDR2: DFQATT, SNEGSKA (reference sequence). The V end was cut by 6 bases, the J end by 8 bases, with 23 bases between. This CDR3 spans 15 amino acids. The DNA of the CDR3 is TGCAGTGCCTTCGGGGGACAAATCCCGGGCGATGAGCAGTTCTTC. It specifies CSAFGGQIPGDEQFF.

This chain links TRBV20-1 with TRBJ1-1; 7 nucleotides match TRBD1. Germline trimming cut 3 bases from V and 0 bases from J; bases unmatched to any gene: 4. This CDR3 region has 14 residues. Germline CDR1 reads DFQATT; CDR2 reads SNEGSKA (reference sequence). CDR3 sequence: CSARDRTMNTEAFF. The CDR3 DNA reads TGCAGTGCTAGGGACAGGACAATGAACACTGAAGCTTTCTTT.

This clonotype was counted only a few times. V and J are TRBV2 and TRBJ1-1; D is uncertain. The length of the CDR3 is 12 residues. Trimming pared 2 bases from V and 3 bases from J, leaving 4 bases between. Germline V gene lookup returns CDR1 SNHLY and CDR2 FYNNEI. CDR3 nucleotide sequence: TGTGCCAGCAGTGAAAGGGACACTGAAGCTTTCTTT. Translating gives CASSERDTEAFF.

V usage is TRBV7-2 and J usage is TRBJ2-1; possible D gene TRBD2, 6 bases. CDR1 and CDR2 (germline): SGHTA, FQGNSA. The ends were cut back, 4 bases at V and 6 bases at J, with 13 bases in the middle. This CDR3 spans 14 amino acids. This chain's CDR3 is CASSSRLVVNEQFF. The CDR3 DNA follows: TGTGCCAGCAGCTCCCGACTAGTGGTCAATGAGCAGTTCTTC.

This clonotype has just a few counts. DNA of the CDR3: TGTGCCAGCAGCTTAATCTCGGTACAAGAGACCCAGTACTTC. Amino acid sequence: CASSLISVQETQYF. V gene TRBV7-9 combines with J gene TRBJ2-5; no clear D. V lost 2 bases and J lost 2, with 9 bases in between. Germline V CDR1 and CDR2: SEHNR, FQNEAQ (reference sequence). The length of the CDR3 is 14 residues.

The V and J genes are TRBV10-3 and TRBJ1-1; 7 bases align to TRBD1. After removal of 7 bases from V and 5 bases from J, the junction contained 10 bases not matched to a gene. The CDR3 consists of 14 residues. CDR1 is ENHRY, CDR2 SYGVKD, per germline. CDR3 DNA sequence: TGTGCCATCAACGCAGACAGGGTGGGAACTGAAGCTTTCTTT. Amino acid sequence: CAINADRVGTEAFF.

This clonotype has a count of ten or more. V gene TRBV5-1 combines with J gene TRBJ2-7, with 8 nucleotides matching TRBD1. The germline V gene encodes CDR1 SGHRS and CDR2 YFSETQ. V lost 2 bases, J lost 2 bases, and 0 bases stayed unmatched. There are 13 residues in the CDR3. CDR3 bases: TGCGCCAGCAGCTTACAGGGGGCCTACGAGCAGTACTTC. It translates to CASSLQGAYEQYF.

The chain has TRBV12-3 or TRBV12-4 and TRBJ2-3, with a possible D match to TRBD2 (6 bases). V was shortened by 4 bases and J by 2 bases, with 13 bases between the two germline ends. The length of the CDR3 is 15 residues. CDR3 residues: CASSSAGPFTDTQYF. CDR3 DNA sequence: TGTGCCAGCAGTTCGGCGGGACCCTTCACAGATACGCAGTATTTT.

The chain has TRBV29-1 and TRBJ2-1; tentative D call: TRBD2 (7 bases). There are 10 residues in the CDR3. The germline V gene has CDR1 SQVTM and CDR2 ANQGSEA. Trimming left V 6 bases short and J 15 bases short, with 15 bases between. The CDR3 DNA follows: TGCAGCGTCGGGGAGGGGGTAGGGTTCTTC. It codes for CSVGEGVGFF.

The rearrangement joins TRBV7-9 to TRBJ2-7; no clear D. The V end was cut by 3 bases, the J end by 4 bases, with 7 bases between. This CDR3 comprises 12 residues. Germline V gives CDR1 SEHNR, CDR2 FQNEAQ (reference sequence). The CDR3 loop is CASSFTAYEQYF. For the CDR3, the DNA is TGTGCCAGCAGCTTTACCGCATACGAGCAGTACTTC. Full variable domain (rest looked up from reference TRBV7-9 and TRBJ2-7): DTGVSQNPRHKITKRGQNVTFRCDPISEHNRLYWYRQTLGQGPEFLTYFQNEAQLEKSRLLSDRFSAERPKGSFSTLEIQRTEQGDSAMYLCASSFTAYEQYFGPGTRLTVT.

V usage is TRBV20-1 and J usage is TRBJ2-7; 7 bases map to TRBD1. The germline CDR1 and CDR2 sequences are DFQATT and SNEGSKA (reference sequence). The J segment lost 3 bases and the V segment lost 6 bases, leaving 11 bases of the junction unmatched. This CDR3 is 14 amino acids long. CDR3 region: CSAPPGQLIYEQYF. In DNA form, the CDR3 reads TGCAGTGCCCCACCGGGACAGCTCATCTACGAGCAGTACTTC.

This clonotype was detected ten times or more. The CDR3 loop is CSAQPGQGRTEAFF. The CDR3 nucleotides read TGCAGTGCTCAGCCGGGACAGGGGAGAACTGAAGCTTTCTTT. The chain links TRBV20-1 to TRBJ1-1; 10 bases are shared with TRBD1. CDR3 length: 14 amino acids. Losses at the gene ends were 5 bases for V and 5 bases for J; bases not matched to a gene: 8. Germline-derived CDR1 and CDR2 are DFQATT and SNEGSKA (reference sequence).

The chain has TRBV20-1 and TRBJ2-1; D ambiguous. Germline-derived CDR1 and CDR2 are DFQATT and SNEGSKA (reference sequence). The CDR3 consists of 15 residues. Deletions cut 0 bases from V and 7 bases from J, with 16 bases between. CDR3 in DNA: TGCAGTGCTAGAGATCGCTGGAGACAAAGAAATGAGCAGTTCTTC. This encodes CSARDRWRQRNEQFF.

This sequence joins TRBV5-1 and TRBJ1-4, with 8 bases fitting TRBD1. Germline V gene sequence: CDR1 SGHRS, CDR2 YFSETQ. V trimming: 3 bases; J trimming: 5 bases; junction bases outside the gene matches: 6. The CDR3 is made up of 15 amino acids. The CDR3 DNA reads as TGCGCCAGCAGCTCGACGGGACAGGCGAATGAAAAACTGTTTTTT. It specifies CASSSTGQANEKLFF.

The chain employs TRBV28 and TRBJ1-4; D is possibly TRBD1 (6 bases). The germline V and J ends were trimmed by 7 bases and 2 bases, with 17 bases remaining between them. The CDR3 runs 16 residues. Per germline, CDR1 MDHEN and CDR2 SYDVKM. The CDR3 region is CASINGGAITNEKLFF. For the CDR3, the DNA is TGTGCCAGCATCAATGGGGGGGCGATTACTAATGAAAAACTGTTTTTT. Complete variable domain (other parts from reference TRBV28 and TRBJ1-4): DVKVTQSSRYLVKRTGEKVFLECVQDMDHENMFWYRQDPGLGLRLIYFSYDVKMKEKGDIPEGYSVSREKKERFSLILESASTNQTSMYLCASINGGAITNEKLFFGSGTQLSVL.

This clonotype was counted only a few times. V and J are TRBV6-6 and TRBJ1-1; maybe TRBD1 (6 bases). The germline CDR1 and CDR2 sequences are MNHNY and SVGAGI (reference sequence). V dropped 9 bases and J dropped 5 bases, with 16 bases sitting between them. The CDR3 spans 13 residues. The CDR3 region has the DNA TGTGCCAGTGGACAGACCCAGGTAACTGAAGCTTTCTTT. Its translation: CASGQTQVTEAFF.

The chain is built from TRBV24-1 and TRBJ2-3, with D possibly being TRBD1 (6 bases). V was clipped by 3 bases and J by 5 bases, with 11 bases between them. This CDR3 contains 14 residues. Germline-derived CDR1 and CDR2 are KGHDR and SFDVKD. CDR3 in DNA: TGTGCCACCAGTGATCCCGGACAGCTAGATACGCAGTATTTT. This translates into CATSDPGQLDTQYF.